This TCR beta chain originates from a study of blood T cell repertoires in COVID-19. Study details: Sources were T cells, B-cell-depleted T cells, or PBMCs; the material itself was cDNA or gDNA.

Source study methods: The authors estimated nucleated cell counts from reference gene primer amplification. TCRdb's table, derived via immunoSEQ multiplex PCR, lists solely in-frame clones and lacks some. That table furnishes V, J and clone size, whereas the DNA furnished D and trimming. The table includes about 83,000 clones, roughly 80% detected once. The germline CDR1 and CDR2 sequences are MNHEY and SMNVEV (reference sequence). With 5 bases removed from V and 4 bases from J, the gap between germline ends came to 11 bases. This CDR3 region has 13 residues. The TCR originated in a woman of 80 years or more with acute or convalescent COVID-19. This chain links TRBV27 with TRBJ2-5, with a possible D match to TRBD2 (6 bases). The sequencing sample was made of peripheral blood. CDR3 DNA: TGTGCCAGCAGTACCAGGAGGGGAGAGACCCAGTACTTC. Protein product: CASSTRRGETQYF.